This entry describes one T cell receptor beta chain. The antigen is undetermined. The entry originates in a study of cytomegalovirus exposure and HLA in healthy donors. Germline CDR1 MNHEY, CDR2 SMNVEV (reference sequence). Trimming pared 2 bases from V and 4 bases from J, leaving 8 bases between. The CDR3 runs to 13 residues. Overall study results and limits: Cytomegalovirus-associated status was assigned to about 180 TCR beta chains.

Assay used: immunoSEQ multiplex PCR; TCRdb lists only in-frame clones, some missing. The top ten clones hold 1.6% of a sample with about 78,000 clones, less than 96% of them seen once. Sequences were obtained from PBMCs. The rearrangement joins TRBV27 to TRBJ1-1, with D uncertain. The sequence derives from a man between 18 and 35 years old in good health and CMV-seropositive. The CDR3 here is CASSLGQFTEAFF. The CDR3 coding sequence is TGTGCCAGCAGTTTAGGTCAGTTCACTGAAGCTTTCTTT.